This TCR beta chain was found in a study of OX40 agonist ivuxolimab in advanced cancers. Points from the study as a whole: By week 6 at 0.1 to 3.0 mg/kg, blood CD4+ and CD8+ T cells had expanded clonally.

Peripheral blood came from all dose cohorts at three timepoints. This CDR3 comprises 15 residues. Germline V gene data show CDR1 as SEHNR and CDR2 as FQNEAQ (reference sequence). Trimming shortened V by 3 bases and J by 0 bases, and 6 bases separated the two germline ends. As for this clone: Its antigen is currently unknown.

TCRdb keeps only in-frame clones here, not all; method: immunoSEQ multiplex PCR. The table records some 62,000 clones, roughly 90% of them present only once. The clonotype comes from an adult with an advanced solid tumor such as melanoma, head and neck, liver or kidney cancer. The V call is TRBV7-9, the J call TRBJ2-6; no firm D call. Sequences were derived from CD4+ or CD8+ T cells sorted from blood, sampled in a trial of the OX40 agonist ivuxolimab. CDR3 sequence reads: CASSFPGSGANVLTF. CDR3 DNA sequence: TGTGCCAGCAGCTTCCCCGGCTCTGGGGCCAACGTCCTGACTTTC.